One sample yielded the 12 T cell receptor beta chains listed below, sequenced in a study of blood T cell repertoires in COVID-19. Repertoires were generated with immunoSEQ multiplex PCR, while TCRdb's copy carries only in-frame clones and drops some. The table includes around 130,000 clones, around 84% detected once. Sequenced: peripheral blood. These receptors all come from a man aged 30 to 39 with COVID-19, enrolled during active disease.

This clone was seen only once. V and J are TRBV7-2 and TRBJ2-2; D might be TRBD2 (5 bases). The CDR3 runs 14 residues. The germline V and J ends were trimmed by 6 bases and 6 bases, with 14 bases remaining between them. Germline values: CDR1 SGHTA, CDR2 FQGNSA. CDR3: CASRLESSAGELFF. The CDR3 DNA sequence: TGTGCCAGCAGACTAGAATCTTCGGCCGGGGAGCTGTTTTTT. The variable domain in full, with the rest retrieved from reference TRBV7-2 and TRBJ2-2, is GAGVSQSPSNKVTEKGKDVELRCDPISGHTALYWYRQSLGQGLEFLIYFQGNSAPDKSGLPSDRFSAERTGGSVSTLTIQRTQQEDSAVYLCASRLESSAGELFFGEGSRLTVL.

V and J are TRBV7-2 and TRBJ1-3; 10 nucleotides match TRBD1. The V and J ends lost 5 bases and 3 bases, in that order; junction bases with no gene match: 4. The CDR3 is 15 amino acids. The germline V gene encodes CDR1 SGHTA and CDR2 FQGNSA. CDR3 in amino acids: CASSPRDRGGNTIYF. The CDR3 DNA reads TGTGCCAGCAGCCCAAGGGACAGGGGTGGAAACACCATATATTTT. The full variable domain, with the rest looked up from reference TRBV7-2 and TRBJ1-3, is GAGVSQSPSNKVTEKGKDVELRCDPISGHTALYWYRQSLGQGLEFLIYFQGNSAPDKSGLPSDRFSAERTGGSVSTLTIQRTQQEDSAVYLCASSPRDRGGNTIYFGEGSWLTVV.

The chain couples TRBV6-6 to TRBJ2-7; 7 bases map to TRBD2. V was clipped by 7 bases and J by 0 bases; unmatched bases: 6. Germline CDR1 MNHNY, CDR2 SVGAGI (reference sequence). CDR3 length: 14 amino acids. The CDR3: CASTRTRNSYEQYF. The CDR3 DNA reads as TGTGCCAGCACCAGGACTAGAAACTCCTACGAGCAGTACTTC.

V usage is TRBV27 and J usage is TRBJ1-6; 7 bases line up with TRBD1. From germline, CDR1 is MNHEY and CDR2 SMNVEV (reference sequence). The CDR3 sequence is 17 residues long. J was trimmed by 6 bases and V by 5 bases; bases with no gene match: 13. The CDR3 coding sequence is TGTGCCAGCAGTCTAAGATCCCGACAGGGCGGTAATTCACCCCTCCACTTT. Amino acids: CASSLRSRQGGNSPLHF.

In its sample, this clone was seen once. The J gene is TRBJ2-7, the V gene TRBV30; maybe TRBD2 (6 bases). The CDR3 length is 14 residues. The V and J ends lost 3 bases and 3 bases respectively, with 15 bases between them. CDR1 GTSNPN and CDR2 SVGIG come from the germline V gene (reference sequence). The CDR3 sequence is CAWSLGTWVYEQYF. Written as DNA, the CDR3 is TGTGCCTGGAGCTTGGGGACTTGGGTCTACGAGCAGTACTTC.

V usage is TRBV29-1 and J usage is TRBJ2-7; D is possibly TRBD1 (6 bases). The ends were cut back, 8 bases at V and 6 bases at J, with 23 bases in the middle. Per germline, CDR1 SQVTM and CDR2 ANQGSEA. The CDR3 sequence is 14 residues long. The CDR3 region is CSFLRGTQGAEQYF. The CDR3 DNA reads as TGCAGCTTTCTGAGGGGGACCCAAGGGGCCGAGCAGTACTTC.

The V gene is TRBV6-2 or TRBV6-3, the J gene TRBJ2-1; possibly TRBD1 for D (5 bases). Germline CDR1 MNHEY, CDR2 SVGEGT. Trimming cost V 5 bases and J 0 bases, with 11 bases left between them. The CDR3 spans 15 residues. The CDR3 protein is CASSLRRDSYNEQFF. The CDR3 region has the DNA TGTGCCAGCAGTCTCCGCAGGGACTCCTACAATGAGCAGTTCTTC.

V usage is TRBV29-1 and J usage is TRBJ2-7, with D possibly matching TRBD2 (5 bases). V lost 3 bases and J lost 2, with 14 bases in between. The CDR3 loop spans 14 amino acids. The germline V gene encodes CDR1 SQVTM and CDR2 ANQGSEA. The CDR3 DNA sequence: TGCAGCGTTGAGATAGTGAGCGGAACCTACGAGCAGTACTTC. Translated: CSVEIVSGTYEQYF.

The chain uses TRBV11-2 and TRBJ2-7; 8 positions match TRBD1. CDR1 and CDR2 (germline): SGHAT, FQNNGV. This CDR3 has 14 amino acids. The V segment lost 3 bases and the J segment 0 bases; nucleotides outside the gene matches: 1. In DNA form, the CDR3 reads TGTGCCAGCAGCTTGGGACAGGTCTCCTACGAGCAGTACTTC. This sequence encodes CASSLGQVSYEQYF.

CDR3 nucleotides: TGTGCCAGCAGCTCAATCGGACTAGCGGGATTCAACCGTCTGTTCTTC. Protein: CASSSIGLAGFNRLFF. This sequence joins TRBV5-6 and TRBJ2-1; 12 nucleotides agree with TRBD2. The CDR3 has 16 amino acids. CDR1 and CDR2 (germline): SGHDT, YYEEEE. Trimming at V came to 3 bases and at J to 15 bases, leaving 16 bases not matched to a gene. Full variable domain (rest looked up from reference TRBV5-6 and TRBJ2-1): DAGVTQSPTHLIKTRGQQVTLRCSPKSGHDTVSWYQQALGQGPQFIFQYYEEEERQRGNFPDRFSGHQFPNYSSELNVNALLLGDSALYLCASSSIGLAGFNRLFFGPGTRLTVL.

The genes are TRBV3-1 (or the pseudogene TRBV3-2) and TRBJ2-3; 9 nucleotides agree with TRBD2. J gave up 5 bases and V 8 bases, and 14 bases lay outside the gene matches. Germline CDR1 is LGHDT and CDR2 is YNNKEL (reference sequence). The CDR3 sequence is 16 residues long. The DNA of the CDR3 is TGTGCCAGCGAAGGTCTAACTAGCGGGCGCATAGATACGCAGTATTTT. Protein sequence: CASEGLTSGRIDTQYF.

J is TRBJ2-1 and V is TRBV5-1; 10 nucleotides align to TRBD1. V trimming: 4 bases; J trimming: 0 bases; junction bases outside the gene matches: 10. Per the germline V gene, CDR1 is SGHRS and CDR2 is YFSETQ. The CDR3 extends over 18 amino acids. The chain's CDR3 is CASSQTTGQGSSYNEQFF. CDR3 bases: TGCGCCAGCAGCCAAACAACGGGACAGGGGTCCTCCTACAATGAGCAGTTCTTC.